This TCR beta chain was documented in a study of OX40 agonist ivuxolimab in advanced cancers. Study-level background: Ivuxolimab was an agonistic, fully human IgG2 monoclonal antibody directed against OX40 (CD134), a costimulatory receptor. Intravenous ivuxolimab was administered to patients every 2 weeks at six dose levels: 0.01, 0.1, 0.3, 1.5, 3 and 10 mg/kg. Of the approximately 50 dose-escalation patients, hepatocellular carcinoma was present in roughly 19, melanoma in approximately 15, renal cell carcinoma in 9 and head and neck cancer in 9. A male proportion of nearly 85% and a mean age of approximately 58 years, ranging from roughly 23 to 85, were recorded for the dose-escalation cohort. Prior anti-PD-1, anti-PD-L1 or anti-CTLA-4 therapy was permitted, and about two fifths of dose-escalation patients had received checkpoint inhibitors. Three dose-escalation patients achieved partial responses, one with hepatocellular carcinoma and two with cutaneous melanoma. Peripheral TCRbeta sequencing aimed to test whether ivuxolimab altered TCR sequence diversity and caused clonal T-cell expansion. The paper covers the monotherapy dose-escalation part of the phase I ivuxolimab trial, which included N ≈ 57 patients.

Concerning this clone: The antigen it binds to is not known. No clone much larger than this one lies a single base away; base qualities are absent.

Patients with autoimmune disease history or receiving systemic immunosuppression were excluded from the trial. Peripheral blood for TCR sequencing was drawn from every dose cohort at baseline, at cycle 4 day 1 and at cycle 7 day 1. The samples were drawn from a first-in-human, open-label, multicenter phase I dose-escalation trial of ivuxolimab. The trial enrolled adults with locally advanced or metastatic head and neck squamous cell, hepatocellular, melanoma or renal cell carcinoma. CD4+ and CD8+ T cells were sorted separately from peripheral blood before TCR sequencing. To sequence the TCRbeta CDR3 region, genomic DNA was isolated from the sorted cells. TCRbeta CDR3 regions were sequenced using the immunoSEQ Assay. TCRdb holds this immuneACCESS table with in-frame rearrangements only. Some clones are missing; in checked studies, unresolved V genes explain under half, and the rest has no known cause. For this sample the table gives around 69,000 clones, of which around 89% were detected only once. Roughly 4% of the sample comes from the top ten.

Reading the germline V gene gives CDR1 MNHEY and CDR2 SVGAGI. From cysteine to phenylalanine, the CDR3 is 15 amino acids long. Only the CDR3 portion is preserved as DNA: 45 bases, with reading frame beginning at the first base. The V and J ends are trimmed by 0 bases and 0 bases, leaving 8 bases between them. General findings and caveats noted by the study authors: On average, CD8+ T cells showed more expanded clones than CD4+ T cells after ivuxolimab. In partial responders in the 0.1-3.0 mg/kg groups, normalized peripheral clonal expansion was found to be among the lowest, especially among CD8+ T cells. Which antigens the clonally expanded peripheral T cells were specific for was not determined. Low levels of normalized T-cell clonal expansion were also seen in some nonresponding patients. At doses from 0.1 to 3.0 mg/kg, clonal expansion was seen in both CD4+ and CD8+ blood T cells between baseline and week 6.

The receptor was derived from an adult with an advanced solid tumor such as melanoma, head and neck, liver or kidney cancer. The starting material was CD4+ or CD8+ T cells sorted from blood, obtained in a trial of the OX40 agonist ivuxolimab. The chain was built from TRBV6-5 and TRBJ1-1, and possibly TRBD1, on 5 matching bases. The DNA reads TGTGCCAGCAGTTACTCGAGGACACTGAACACTGAAGCTTTCTTT. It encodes CASSYSRTLNTEAFF.